This T cell receptor beta chain appears in the sequencing data of a study of T cell responses to AZD1222 COVID-19 vaccine. Turning to the study itself: Pooling covered second doses at about 4 or about 12 weeks. Broader study findings: At 160-218 and 743-854, vaccine-associated CD4 TCRs were dominant, and they spanned spike. The repertoires were collected only after the peak T cell response.

About this clone itself: Its antigen remains unidentified.

Generated by immunoSEQ multiplex PCR, the TCRdb table keeps only in-frame clones and is missing some. The profile shows tens of thousands of clones, over 75% of them singletons. V was cut by 1 base and J by 0 bases, with 6 bases left in between. The CDR3 is 13 amino acids. In germline, CDR1 is GTSNPN, CDR2 SVGIG (reference sequence). The sample in question was peripheral blood, obtained on day 0 of AZD1222 vaccination. The chain links TRBV30 to TRBJ1-1; D is undetermined. This clonotype was obtained from an adult in good health. CDR3 nucleotide sequence: TGTGCCTGGAGTGCCCAGCTGAACACTGAAGCTTTCTTT. Its translation: CAWSAQLNTEAFF.